The present T cell receptor (beta chain) was sequenced within a study of T cells in women clearing cervical HPV infection. Overall study context: Only a few women had HLA typing results available.

Germline V gene data show CDR1 as GTSNPN and CDR2 as SVGIG (reference sequence). CDR3 length: 16 amino acids. V lost 0 bases and J 8 bases, leaving 17 bases between the germline ends. Generated by immunoSEQ multiplex PCR, the TCRdb table keeps only in-frame clones and is missing some. The sample table sets out 35,000 to 45,000 clones. Of note for this clone: The read ends 3 residues before the CDR3 terminus; that terminus is restored from the germline J gene.

This clonotype was obtained from a woman between 18 and 70 years old with a cervical HPV16 infection that either progressed to CIN3+ or cleared (not recorded which). The chain joins TRBV30 to TRBJ1-6; D might be TRBD1 (5 bases). Input material: blood buffy coat. CDR3 DNA, as far as it was read: TGTGCCTGGAGTGTGGGCTTGGGCAGGGATGATTCACCC. Protein sequence: CAWSVGLGRDDSP. The complete CDR3 reads CAWSVGLGRDDSPLHF.